One sample yielded the 17 T cell receptor beta chains listed below, sequenced in a study of blood T cell repertoires in COVID-19. Using immunoSEQ multiplex PCR, the repertoire was profiled, and TCRdb retains in-frame clones only, with some absent. The data show roughly 150,000 clones, 84% seen once. Sequenced: peripheral blood. Receptors were obtained from a human donor in a cohort sampled during active COVID-19.

This rearrangement joins TRBV18 to TRBJ1-1; 7 positions agree with TRBD1. Germline loops: CDR1 KGHSH, CDR2 LQKENI. After removal of 6 bases from V and 2 bases from J, the junction contained 9 bases not matched to a gene. The CDR3 contains 15 residues. The CDR3 DNA is TGTGCCAGCTCCCTCTGGGGGACAGAAAACACTGAAGCTTTCTTT. Translating it yields CASSLWGTENTEAFF. Combining the CDR3 with reference TRBV18 and TRBJ1-1 gives the whole variable domain NAGVMQNPRHLVRRRGQEARLRCSPMKGHSHVYWYRQLPEEGLKFMVYLQKENIIDESGMPKERFSAEFPKEGPSILRIQQVVRGDSAAYFCASSLWGTENTEAFFGQGTRLTVV.

This clone was observed once. This chain uses TRBV9 with TRBJ1-3, with D unclear. V dropped 0 bases and J dropped 0 bases, with 7 bases sitting between them. Germline CDR1 and CDR2: SGDLS and YYNGEE. The CDR3 extends over 15 amino acids. The CDR3 here is CASSVAGSSGNTIYF. For the CDR3, the DNA is TGTGCCAGCAGCGTAGCCGGGAGCTCTGGAAACACCATATATTTT.

This sequence joins TRBV10-3 and TRBJ2-2; 14 nucleotides match TRBD2. Germline loops: CDR1 ENHRY, CDR2 SYGVKD. The CDR3 runs 16 residues. Unmatched junction bases numbered 9, after V lost 11 bases and J lost 4 bases. The CDR3 spells CAVGTSGGSGTGELFF. The CDR3 DNA follows: TGTGCCGTAGGGACTAGCGGGGGATCGGGCACCGGGGAGCTGTTTTTT.

The V gene is TRBV9, the J gene TRBJ2-2, with 7 bases aligning to TRBD2. The CDR3 is made up of 15 amino acids. The germline gives CDR1 SGDLS, CDR2 YYNGEE. Trimming took 0 bases from V and 4 from J; bases not matched to a gene: 3. CDR3 in amino acids: CASSVAGGLTGELFF. The CDR3 nucleotides are TGTGCCAGCAGCGTAGCGGGAGGACTCACCGGGGAGCTGTTTTTT. Full variable domain (missing parts from reference TRBV9 and TRBJ2-2): DSGVTQTPKHLITATGQRVTLRCSPRSGDLSVYWYQQSLDQGLQFLIQYYNGEERAKGNILERFSAQQFPDLHSELNLSSLELGDSALYFCASSVAGGLTGELFFGEGSRLTVL.

The genes are TRBV9 and TRBJ2-1; D may be TRBD2 (5 bases). Per germline, CDR1 SGDLS and CDR2 YYNGEE. This CDR3 has 13 amino acids. The V end was cut by 0 bases, the J end by 10 bases, with 11 bases between. CDR3 in DNA: TGTGCCAGCAGCGTAGTTCGGGGTTCGGAGCAGTTCTTC. Translating gives CASSVVRGSEQFF.

The chain recombines TRBV2 with TRBJ2-4, with 11 bases matching TRBD2. Germline lookup yields CDR1 SNHLY and CDR2 FYNNEI. V lost 5 bases to trimming and J lost 0 bases; unmatched junction nucleotides: 18. The CDR3 covers 21 residues. The CDR3 protein is CASSPSLRLAGNRLAKNIQYF. CDR3 nucleotide sequence: TGTGCCAGCAGTCCCTCTTTGAGACTAGCGGGAAACAGACTAGCCAAAAACATTCAGTACTTC. Drawing the rest from reference TRBV2 and TRBJ2-4, the complete variable domain is EPEVTQTPSHQVTQMGQEVILRCVPISNHLYFYWYRQILGQKVEFLVSFYNNEISEKSEIFDDQFSVERPDGSNFTLKIRSTKLEDSAMYFCASSPSLRLAGNRLAKNIQYFGAGTRLSVL.

The J gene is TRBJ2-6, the V gene TRBV7-2, with no clear D. This CDR3 has 15 residues. Germline CDR1 reads SGHTA; CDR2 reads FQGNSA. Between the trimmed V and J ends, which lost 5 bases and 0 bases, there was a span of 8 bases. CDR3 coding DNA: TGTGCCAGCAGCCTCTACTCCTCTGGGGCCAACGTCCTGACTTTC. Translated: CASSLYSSGANVLTF.

J is TRBJ1-3 and V is TRBV30; tentatively, D is TRBD1 (6 bases). The germline V gene encodes CDR1 GTSNPN and CDR2 SVGIG (reference sequence). V was cut by 2 bases and J by 1 base, with 15 bases left in between. This CDR3 contains 16 residues. DNA of the CDR3: TGTGCCTGGAGTAGGGGGAGCACGGTATCTGGAAACACCATATATTTT. Protein product: CAWSRGSTVSGNTIYF.

The J gene is TRBJ2-1, the V gene TRBV5-4; the match to TRBD2 covers 7 bases. J lost 0 bases, V lost 3 bases, and 3 bases had no gene match. The CDR3 extends over 15 amino acids. Germline V gene data show CDR1 as SGHNT and CDR2 as YYREEE (reference sequence). The CDR3 loop reads CASSSGGSSYNEQFF. The CDR3 region has the DNA TGTGCCAGCAGCTCCGGGGGGAGCTCCTACAATGAGCAGTTCTTC.

The V and J genes are TRBV3-1 (or the pseudogene TRBV3-2) and TRBJ2-1, with D possibly being TRBD1 (6 bases). The V gene's germline CDR1 is LGHDT and CDR2 YNNKEL (reference sequence). CDR3 length: 13 amino acids. V lost 4 bases to trimming and J lost 7 bases, with 11 bases between them. The CDR3 coding sequence is TGTGCCAGCAGCCTTAGGACAGCTAATGAGCAGTTCTTC. Translated, it gives CASSLRTANEQFF.

The gene calls are TRBV4-1 and TRBJ1-2; TRBD1 is a possible D gene (5 bases). This CDR3 has 16 residues. Germline assignment: CDR1 MGHRA and CDR2 YSYEKL. Trimming removed 0 bases at V and 5 bases at J, with 16 bases between. The DNA for the CDR3 is TGCGCCAGCAGCCAAGACGGCGCGGGACGTTCTTATGGCTACACCTTC. Translated: CASSQDGAGRSYGYTF.

This clone was counted many times. The chain links TRBV5-8 to TRBJ1-1; D gene unclear. Trimming stripped 4 bases from V and 7 bases from J, with 8 bases between. The germline gives CDR1 SGHTS, CDR2 YDEGEE. This CDR3 is 11 amino acids long. The CDR3 DNA reads TGTGCCAGCAGCCCACAGTATGAAGCTTTCTTT. Its protein is CASSPQYEAFF. The complete variable domain, with remaining parts taken from reference TRBV5-8 and TRBJ1-1, reads EAGVTQSPTHLIKTRGQQATLRCSPISGHTSVYWYQQALGLGLQFLLWYDEGEERNRGNFPPRFSGRQFPNYSSELNVNALELEDSALYLCASSPQYEAFFGQGTRLTVV.

The genes are TRBV6-6 and TRBJ1-3; TRBD1 aligns across 8 bases. The CDR3 has 16 amino acids. Germline lookup yields CDR1 MNHNY and CDR2 SVGAGI (reference sequence). Germline trimming cut 2 bases from V and 5 bases from J; bases unmatched to any gene: 8. The CDR3 DNA sequence: TGTGCCAGCAGTTACGCCGACAGGGGACGGAGAAACACCATATATTTT. Protein sequence: CASSYADRGRRNTIYF.

CDR3 protein: CASSLRVGAGVPYEQYF. DNA for the CDR3: TGTGCCAGCAGTTTAAGGGTGGGGGCAGGGGTGCCCTACGAGCAGTACTTC. The chain employs TRBV27 and TRBJ2-7, with D possibly matching TRBD1 (6 bases). Between the trimmed V and J ends, which lost 2 bases and 2 bases, there was a span of 19 bases. The CDR3 contains 17 residues. Germline CDR1 is MNHEY and CDR2 is SMNVEV (reference sequence).

The gene calls are TRBV7-9 and TRBJ2-5; 10 nucleotides align to TRBD2. The CDR3 is 18 amino acids. The ends lost 5 bases at V and 0 bases at J; junction bases unmatched: 12. CDR1 is SEHNR, CDR2 FQNEAQ, per germline (reference sequence). This CDR3 is CASSHPSLAGKYQETQYF. In DNA, the CDR3 is TGTGCCAGCAGCCACCCCTCACTAGCGGGGAAGTACCAAGAGACCCAGTACTTC. The variable domain in full, with the rest retrieved from reference TRBV7-9 and TRBJ2-5, is DTGVSQNPRHKITKRGQNVTFRCDPISEHNRLYWYRQTLGQGPEFLTYFQNEAQLEKSRLLSDRFSAERPKGSFSTLEIQRTEQGDSAMYLCASSHPSLAGKYQETQYFGPGTRLLVL.

Comment on this clone: One end of the junction does not line up with germline, which may come from a read error. The rearrangement joins TRBV12-3 or TRBV12-4 to TRBJ2-1, with 8 bases matching TRBD2. CDR3 length equals 11 residues. CDR3 nucleotides: TGTGCCAGCAGTTTAGGCGGACTAGCCCTCTTC. It specifies CASSLGGLALF.

The rearrangement uses TRBV7-3 and TRBJ2-1; D not certain. Germline CDR1 reads SGHTA; CDR2 reads FQGTGA. CDR3 length equals 13 residues. With 0 bases removed from V and 9 bases from J, the gap between germline ends came to 9 bases. This CDR3 reads CASSLTHSGEQFF. The CDR3 DNA follows: TGTGCCAGCAGCTTAACCCACAGTGGTGAGCAGTTCTTC.